The source of this T cell receptor (beta chain) is a study of T cells in Graves' hyperthyroidism and ophthalmopathy. V shed 4 bases and J shed 4 bases, with 3 bases lying between them. The CDR3 extends over 11 amino acids. CDR1 is SNHLY and CDR2 is FYNNEI in the germline V gene. Broader study findings: Most clonotypes that expanded in the thyroid above 0.001 also showed up in blood.

With regard to this clonotype: Its antigen is as yet unknown.

Regions amplified from RNA transcripts were the TCR beta CDR3 regions. First-round RT-PCR targeting the TCR CDR3 was performed with the HTBI primer set. TCRdb reprocessed the multiplex PCR reads via MiXCR and lists one record per CDR3 protein. The table includes about 680,000 distinct CDR3 sequences, roughly a third detected once. The sequenced material came from blood. This sequence originates from a woman aged 40 to 50 with Graves' hyperthyroidism. The chain has TRBV2 and TRBJ2-3; D ambiguous. The CDR3 DNA reads as TGTGCCAGCAGTGTTGCAGATACGCAGTATTTT. It specifies CASSVADTQYF.